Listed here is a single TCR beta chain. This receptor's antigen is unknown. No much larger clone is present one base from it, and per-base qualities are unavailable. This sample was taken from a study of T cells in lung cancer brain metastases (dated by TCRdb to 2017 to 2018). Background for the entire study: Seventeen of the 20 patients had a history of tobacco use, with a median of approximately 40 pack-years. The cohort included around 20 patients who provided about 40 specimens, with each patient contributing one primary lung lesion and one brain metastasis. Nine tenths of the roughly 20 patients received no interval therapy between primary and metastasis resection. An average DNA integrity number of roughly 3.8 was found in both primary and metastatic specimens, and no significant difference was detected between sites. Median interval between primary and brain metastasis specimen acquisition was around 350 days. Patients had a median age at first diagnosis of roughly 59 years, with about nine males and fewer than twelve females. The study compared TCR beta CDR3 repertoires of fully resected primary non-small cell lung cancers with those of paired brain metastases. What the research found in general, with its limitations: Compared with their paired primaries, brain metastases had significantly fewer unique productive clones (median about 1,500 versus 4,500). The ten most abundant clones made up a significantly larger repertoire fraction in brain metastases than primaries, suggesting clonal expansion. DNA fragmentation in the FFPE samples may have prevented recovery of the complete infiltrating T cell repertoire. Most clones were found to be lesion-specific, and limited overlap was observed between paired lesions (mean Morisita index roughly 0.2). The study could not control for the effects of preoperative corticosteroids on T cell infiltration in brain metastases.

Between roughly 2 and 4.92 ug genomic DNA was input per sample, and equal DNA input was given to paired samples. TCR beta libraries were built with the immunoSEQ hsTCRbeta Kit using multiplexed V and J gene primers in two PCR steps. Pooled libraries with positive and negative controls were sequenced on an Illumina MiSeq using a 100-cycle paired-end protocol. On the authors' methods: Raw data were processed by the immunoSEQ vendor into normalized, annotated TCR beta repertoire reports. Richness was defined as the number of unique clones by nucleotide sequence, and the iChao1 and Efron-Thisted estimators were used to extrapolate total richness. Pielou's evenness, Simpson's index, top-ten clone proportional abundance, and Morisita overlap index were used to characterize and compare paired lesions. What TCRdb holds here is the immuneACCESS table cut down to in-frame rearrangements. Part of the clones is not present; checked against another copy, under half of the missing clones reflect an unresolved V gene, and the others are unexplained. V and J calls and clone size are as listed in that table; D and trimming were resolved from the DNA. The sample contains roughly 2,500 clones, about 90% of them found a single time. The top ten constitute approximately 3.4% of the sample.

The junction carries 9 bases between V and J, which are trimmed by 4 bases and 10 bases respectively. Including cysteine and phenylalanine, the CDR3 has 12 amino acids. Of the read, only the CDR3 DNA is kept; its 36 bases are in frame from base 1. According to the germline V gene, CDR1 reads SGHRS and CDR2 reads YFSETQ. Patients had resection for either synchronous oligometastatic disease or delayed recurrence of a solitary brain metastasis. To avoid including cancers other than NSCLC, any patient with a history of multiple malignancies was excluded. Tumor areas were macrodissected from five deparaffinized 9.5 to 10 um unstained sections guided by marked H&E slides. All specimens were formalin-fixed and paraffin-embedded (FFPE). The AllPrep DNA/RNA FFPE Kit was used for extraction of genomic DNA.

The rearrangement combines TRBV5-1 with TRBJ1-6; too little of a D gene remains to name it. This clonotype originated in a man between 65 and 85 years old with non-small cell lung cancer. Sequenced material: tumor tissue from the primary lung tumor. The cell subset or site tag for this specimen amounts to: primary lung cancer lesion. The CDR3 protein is CASSPAGSPLHF. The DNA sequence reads TGCGCCAGCAGCCCGGCAGGATCACCCCTCCACTTT. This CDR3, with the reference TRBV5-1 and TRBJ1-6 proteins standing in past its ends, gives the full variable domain KAGVTQTPRYLIKTRGQQVTLSCSPISGHRSVSWYQQTPGQGLQFLFEYFSETQRNKGNFPGRFSGRQFSNSRSEMNVSTLELGDSALYLCASSPAGSPLHFGNGTRLTVT.